Listed here are 16 T cell receptor beta chains from one sample, sequenced in a study of cytomegalovirus exposure and HLA in healthy donors (TCRdb year 2017). Libraries came from the immunoSEQ multiplex PCR assay. The multiplex PCR relied on a mix of 60 forward primers for TCR Vbeta segments and 13 reverse primers for TCR Jbeta segments. What TCRdb holds here is the immuneACCESS table cut down to in-frame rearrangements. Part of the clones is not present; checked against another copy, under half of the missing clones reflect an unresolved V gene, and the others are unexplained. The sample's own table lists almost 45,000 clones. The ten biggest clones cover around 7.4% of the sample. The sample was PBMCs. The receptors stem from a male donor in good health and CMV-seronegative.

J is TRBJ2-3 and V is TRBV4-1; D unclear. V was clipped by 1 base and J by 2 bases, with 13 bases between them. Germline values: CDR1 MGHRA, CDR2 YSYEKL. This CDR3 is 16 amino acids long. The CDR3 region is CASSQVNLVATDTQYF. CDR3 nucleotide sequence: TGCGCCAGCAGCCAAGTGAACCTGGTAGCCACAGATACGCAGTATTTT.

This chain connects TRBV6-6 to TRBJ1-5; D unclear. CDR3 length: 14 amino acids. V was cut by 6 bases and J by 2 bases, with 11 bases left in between. Germline-derived CDR1 and CDR2 are MNHNY and SVGAGI (reference sequence). The CDR3 loop reads CASRPQRGNQPQHF. For the CDR3, the DNA is TGTGCCAGCAGGCCCCAACGAGGCAATCAGCCCCAGCATTTT.

This chain uses TRBV7-9 with TRBJ2-1; 12 nucleotides match TRBD2. The CDR3 covers 16 residues. J gave up 5 bases and V 3 bases, and 5 bases lay outside the gene matches. CDR1 is SEHNR, CDR2 FQNEAQ, per germline (reference sequence). In nucleotides, the CDR3 is TGTGCCAGCAGCTTGGCGGGACTAGCGGGCCACAATGAGCAGTTCTTC. The encoded protein is CASSLAGLAGHNEQFF. Looking up the rest from reference TRBV7-9 and TRBJ2-1 gives the full variable domain: DTGVSQNPRHKITKRGQNVTFRCDPISEHNRLYWYRQTLGQGPEFLTYFQNEAQLEKSRLLSDRFSAERPKGSFSTLEIQRTEQGDSAMYLCASSLAGLAGHNEQFFGPGTRLTVL.

Here the CDR3 reads CATSRKAGQVGVDQPQHF. CDR3 bases: TGTGCCACCAGCAGGAAGGCGGGACAGGTGGGGGTCGATCAGCCCCAGCATTTT. This rearrangement joins TRBV15 to TRBJ1-5; 8 positions match TRBD1. Per the germline V gene, CDR1 is LNHNV and CDR2 is YYDKDF (reference sequence). The CDR3 runs 18 residues. V lost 3 bases to trimming and J lost 5 bases; unmatched junction nucleotides: 15.

This chain connects TRBV6-5 to TRBJ1-4; 8 nucleotides line up with TRBD1. The CDR3 runs 13 residues. V was pared by 5 bases and J by 8 bases, with 4 bases of the junction left unmatched. Germline V gene sequence: CDR1 MNHEY, CDR2 SVGAGI. The CDR3: CASSRTGFEKLFF. CDR3 DNA: TGTGCCAGCAGTAGGACAGGGTTCGAAAAACTGTTTTTT.

V gene TRBV2 combines with J gene TRBJ2-1; D remains unclear. CDR3 length: 15 amino acids. The V gene's germline CDR1 is SNHLY and CDR2 FYNNEI. The V end was cut by 3 bases, the J end by 0 bases, with 9 bases between. The CDR3 here is CASSDGGFSYNEQFF. CDR3 coding DNA: TGTGCCAGCAGTGACGGCGGATTCTCCTACAATGAGCAGTTCTTC.

This sequence joins TRBV27 and TRBJ2-3; no clear D gene. The CDR3 is 11 residues long. Germline CDR1 is MNHEY and CDR2 is SMNVEV (reference sequence). The V and J ends lost 3 bases and 10 bases respectively, with 8 bases between them. In nucleotides, the CDR3 is TGTGCCAGCAGTTTGCCTGGAGCGCAGTATTTT. Its translation: CASSLPGAQYF.

This rearrangement joins TRBV28 to TRBJ1-1, with D uncertain. The CDR3 covers 13 residues. Trimming removed 7 bases at V and 2 bases at J, with 11 bases between. Germline assignment: CDR1 MDHEN and CDR2 SYDVKM. The CDR3 sequence: CASNSGSNTEAFF. CDR3 nucleotide sequence: TGTGCCAGCAACTCGGGAAGTAACACTGAAGCTTTCTTT.

This clone is labeled medium-sized based on frequency. The genes are TRBV4-2 and TRBJ2-1; D is perhaps TRBD2 (5 bases). V was clipped by 0 bases and J by 0 bases, with 12 bases between them. Germline assignment: CDR1 LGHNA and CDR2 YNFKEQ. The CDR3 covers 17 residues. The CDR3 reads CASSQEVSVFSYNEQFF. CDR3 DNA sequence: TGTGCCAGCAGCCAAGAAGTTAGCGTCTTCTCCTACAATGAGCAGTTCTTC.

V and J are TRBV29-1 and TRBJ2-1, with a weak D call TRBD1 (7 bases). Trimming cost V 6 bases and J 9 bases, with 9 bases left between them. This CDR3 spans 10 amino acids. Germline CDR1 reads SQVTM; CDR2 reads ANQGSEA. As DNA, the CDR3 is TGCAGCGTCAGGGGGGTTGAGCAGTTCTTC. Its translation is CSVRGVEQFF.

V gene TRBV6-5 combines with J gene TRBJ2-7, with D uncertain. CDR1 is MNHEY and CDR2 is SVGAGI in the germline V gene. Deletions cut 6 bases from V and 4 bases from J, with 10 bases between. This CDR3 region has 12 residues. CDR3 sequence reads: CASSSQQYEQYF. The CDR3 nucleotides are TGTGCCAGCAGCTCACAGCAGTACGAGCAGTACTTC.

J is TRBJ2-1 and V is TRBV12-5; 15 bases map to TRBD2. The CDR3 is 18 amino acids. V shed 1 base and J 5 bases; nucleotides not matched to a gene: 6. The germline gives CDR1 LGHNT, CDR2 FRNRAP. In DNA, the CDR3 is TGTGCTAGTGGTTTGGCGAGGACTAGCGGGAGGGTCGACAATGAGCAGTTCTTC. Its translation is CASGLARTSGRVDNEQFF.

This chain connects TRBV15 to TRBJ1-1; no definite D call. Germline lookup yields CDR1 LNHNV and CDR2 YYDKDF (reference sequence). The V end was cut by 5 bases, the J end by 9 bases, with 10 bases between. The CDR3 covers 11 residues. This chain's CDR3 is CATSAYGKAFF. Written as DNA, the CDR3 is TGTGCCACCAGCGCCTACGGGAAAGCTTTCTTT.

CDR3: CAWSQGEVYEQYF. The CDR3 nucleotides read TGTGCCTGGAGTCAAGGAGAGGTTTACGAGCAGTACTTC. The chain is built from TRBV30 and TRBJ2-7; D uncertain. The germline V gene encodes CDR1 GTSNPN and CDR2 SVGIG (reference sequence). V dropped 2 bases and J dropped 4 bases, with 12 bases sitting between them. This CDR3 has 13 residues. Filled out from reference TRBV30 and TRBJ2-7, the complete variable domain reads SQTIHQWPATLVQPVGSPLSLECTVEGTSNPNLYWYRQAAGRGLQLLFYSVGIGQISSEVPQNLSASRPQDRQFILSSKKLLLSDSGFYLCAWSQGEVYEQYFGPGTRLTVT.

The J gene is TRBJ2-5, the V gene TRBV27; 8 nucleotides align to TRBD1. The CDR3 loop spans 15 amino acids. CDR1 and CDR2 (germline): MNHEY, SMNVEV (reference sequence). The junction had 6 bases not matched to a gene; V was cut back by 4 bases and J by 2 bases. CDR3 amino acids: CASSSFRQGQETQYF. The CDR3 DNA reads TGTGCCAGCAGTTCCTTCCGACAGGGGCAAGAGACCCAGTACTTC.

V gene TRBV4-1 combines with J gene TRBJ1-5; D is unresolved. Deletions cut 0 bases from V and 7 bases from J, with 7 bases between. Germline V gene data show CDR1 as MGHRA and CDR2 as YSYEKL. This CDR3 is built from 13 residues. The CDR3 coding sequence is TGCGCCAGCAGCCAAGATCGAGAACAGCCCCAGCATTTT. It codes for CASSQDREQPQHF.